Shown below are 6 T cell receptor beta chains from a single sample sequenced in a study of regulatory T cells in long-lasting Graves disease. The time point denotes: newly diagnosed GD, antithyroid drugs for less than 3 months. There was RNA extracted from PBMCs, and the TCR library was made from it. CDR3-region Arm-PCR and iRepertoire HTBI primers produced the TCR beta libraries. Each CDR3 protein gets one entry after TCRdb re-called the multiplex PCR reads with MiXCR. The repertoire has roughly 320,000 distinct CDR3 sequences, approximately 16% of them found once; the top ten carry about 27%. These same data were also listed under a study on T cells in Graves' hyperthyroidism and ophthalmopathy.

The input for sequencing was peripheral blood mononuclear cells (PBMCs), taken at new diagnosis, from a patient treated with antithyroid drugs. Receptor source: a man in his forties with Graves disease.

Many counts were recorded for this clonotype. The V gene is TRBV28, the J gene TRBJ2-3, with TRBD1 matching 8 bases. Germline trimming cut 3 bases from V and 1 base from J; bases unmatched to any gene: 3. Germline CDR1 MDHEN, CDR2 SYDVKM. This CDR3 spans 15 amino acids. The CDR3 protein is CASSFPGQGTDTQYF. The CDR3 nucleotides are TGTGCCAGCAGTTTCCCGGGACAGGGCACAGATACGCAGTATTTT.

This clonotype was picked up many times. This chain links TRBV7-2 with TRBJ1-5; TRBD1 is a possible D gene (6 bases). Between the trimmed V and J ends, which lost 6 bases and 6 bases, there was a span of 15 bases. The V gene's germline CDR1 is SGHTA and CDR2 FQGNSA. The CDR3 is 14 amino acids. CDR3 DNA sequence: TGTGCCAGCAGTCCGGGGGGGGCTGGTCAGCCCCAGCATTTT. This sequence encodes CASSPGGAGQPQHF.

A note on this clonotype: Its ends do not fully match the called genes, so a read error is possible. The chain combines TRBV7-9 with TRBJ1-4; 8 bases are a match to TRBD1. Germline values: CDR1 SEHNR, CDR2 FQNEAQ (reference sequence). The length of the CDR3 is 11 residues. The CDR3 DNA sequence: TGTGCCAGCAGCTGGGGACAGGAAGTAATTTTT. This sequence encodes CASSWGQEVIF.

The chain recombines TRBV12-3 or TRBV12-4 with TRBJ1-5, with TRBD1 as a possible D gene (6 bases). CDR3 length: 12 residues. V was shortened by 9 bases and J by 4 bases, with 10 bases between the two germline ends. DNA for the CDR3: TGTGCCAGTCAGGGGTTGAATCAGCCCCAGCATTTT. Translated, it gives CASQGLNQPQHF.

This clonotype came up many times. The chain combines TRBV11-3 with TRBJ1-2; D not resolved. Germline V gene lookup returns CDR1 SGHNT and CDR2 YENEEA. The germline V and J ends were trimmed by 0 bases and 4 bases, with 15 bases remaining between them. This CDR3 has 16 residues. CDR3 in amino acids: CASSLDEEGSIYGYTF. In DNA, the CDR3 is TGTGCCAGCAGCTTAGATGAGGAGGGATCCATCTATGGCTACACCTTC.

This clonotype was seen ten or more times. The chain employs TRBV29-1 and TRBJ2-5, with D hard to call. The length of the CDR3 is 14 residues. V was shortened by 3 bases and J by 2 bases, with 13 bases between the two germline ends. Looked up from germline, CDR1 is SQVTM and CDR2 is ANQGSEA. CDR3 amino acids: CSVESGFEQETQYF. In nucleotides, the CDR3 is TGCAGCGTTGAGTCCGGGTTCGAACAAGAGACCCAGTACTTC.